This T cell receptor beta chain was identified in a study of blood T cell repertoires in COVID-19 (dated by TCRdb to 2018 to 2021). Study-level background: Collaborator samples came from the United States, Italy and Spain and covered acute and convalescent phases of COVID-19. The material from the prospective study consisted of cDNA or gDNA derived from T cells, B-cell-depleted T cells, or PBMCs. Deeply sampled blood TCRbeta repertoires from subjects exposed to, actively infected with, or recovered from COVID-19 were included in the dataset. The repertoires were released in a freely available public database meant as a resource for research on the immune response to SARS-CoV-2. Samples were obtained from the ongoing ImmuneRACE study (first 160 participants) and from over 1,000 subjects provided by 6 global collaborators. Sample metadata almost always included a de-identified subject ID, COVID-19 status, age in years and sex. Where available, HLA class I and class II types were obtained from metadata supplied by the sample provider rather than from assay-based typing. The paper as a whole reports these results and caveats: The quantity of clinical and demographic metadata differed by source and by participant and was supplied without curation.

The CDR3 contains 13 residues, cysteine and phenylalanine counted. Of the read, only the CDR3 DNA is kept; its 39 bases are in frame from base 1. The germline V gene (reference sequence) gives CDR1 as LNHDA and CDR2 as SQIVND. V was cut back by 4 bases and J by 5 bases, leaving a gap of 12 bases between them. TCRbeta CDR3 regions were amplified from genomic DNA using the immunoSEQ Assay, a bias-controlled multiplex PCR. The authors processed their data as follows. Nucleated cell counts per sample were estimated from amplification of reference gene primers within the assay. To quantify the absolute abundance of each unique TCRbeta CDR3 rearrangement, sequence reads were collapsed and filtered. For each sample, productive Simpson clonality was calculated as the square root of Simpson's diversity index across productive rearrangements. The source is immuneACCESS, and TCRdb retained only in-frame sequences with V and J called. Part of the clones is not carried over; for the studies checked, unresolved V genes explain less than half of this, and the remainder is unexplained. The DNA gave D and trimming, while V, J and clone size come from that table. Recorded for this sample are more than 300,000 clones; 85% to 90% of them occurred a single time. Of the sample, more than 9% falls within the top ten clones.

Remarks on this clone: The antigen it recognizes is unknown. The sample holds no much larger clone one base away, and base qualities are not on file.

In the prospective study, participants were roughly 18 to 95 years old, resided in under 30 geographic areas of the United States, and were enrolled through a virtual design. In the prospective study, cohorts were assigned on the basis of participant-reported clinical history obtained from a screening survey and a study questionnaire. Recovered participants in ImmuneRACE Cohort 3 were defined as having two consecutive negative NP/OP PCR tests, clearance from a healthcare professional, or resolution of symptoms. In the prospective study, mobile phlebotomists collected whole blood, serum and a nasopharyngeal or oropharyngeal swab from each participant. Over a roughly two-month period, participants in the prospective study had the option of providing additional blood draws and questionnaires. Prospective study blood samples were shipped either frozen or at room temperature before DNA extraction.

Sequenced input: PBMCs or T cells enriched from blood (not recorded which). The chain uses TRBV19 and TRBJ2-7, and perhaps TRBD1 as D gene, on 7 matching bases. This TCR derives from a woman younger than 30 who had recovered from COVID-19. This receptor has the CDR3 CASSKQGGDEQYF. The DNA sequence follows: TGTGCCAGTAGTAAGCAGGGGGGCGACGAGCAGTACTTC.